This TCR beta chain was captured by sequencing in a study of T cells of healthy individuals. A few counts support this clonotype. In TCRdb, the 5' RACE reads were re-called with MiXCR into one record per CDR3 protein. This sample has more than 60,000 distinct CDR3 sequences, with around 15% found just once. The V segment lost 4 bases and the J segment 3 bases; nucleotides outside the gene matches: 9. In germline, CDR1 is KGHSH, CDR2 LQKENI. The CDR3 totals 16 residues. This chain connects TRBV18 to TRBJ2-7, with TRBD1 matching over 10 bases. This clonotype originated in a human donor in good health. This chain's CDR3 is CASSQWGQGTHYEQYF. The CDR3, as DNA: TGTGCCAGCTCACAGTGGGGACAGGGGACCCACTACGAGCAGTACTTC.